The rows below give T cell receptor beta chains drawn from one sample of a study of blood T cells in healthy people across ages. TCRdb processed the 5' RACE reads anew with MiXCR; each CDR3 protein has one entry. Of around 900,000 distinct CDR3 sequences listed, just over 50% are singletons. Sequenced sample: blood. Receptor source: a woman in her fifties or sixties in good health. The CDR3 runs from the conserved cysteine through the conserved F or W. The order of the fields is D gene, clone size, J gene, V gene, CDR3 protein, CDR3 DNA. A D gene is named only where the DNA matches it firmly. Clone size, where shown, is once, few, many, or a class for clones that have expanded.

>.|.|TRBJ1-2|TRBV12-3/TRBV12-4
CASRATKSSNYGYTF
TGTGCCAGCAGGGCAACGAAGTCTTCTAACTATGGCTACACCTTC
>TRBD2|.|TRBJ2-3|TRBV6-2/TRBV6-3
CATKSSGKTDTQYF
TGTGCCACCAAATCTAGCGGGAAGACAGATACGCAGTATTTT
>.|few|TRBJ2-5|TRBV18
CASSPGKETQYF
TGTGCCAGCTCACCAGGAAAGGAGACCCAGTACTTC
>.|.|TRBJ1-5|TRBV20-1
CSARVQELSNQPQHF
TGCAGTGCTAGAGTTCAGGAATTAAGCAATCAGCCCCAGCATTTT
>TRBD2|.|TRBJ2-7|TRBV5-1
CASAPTSGRPSGSYEQYF
TGCGCCAGCGCCCCTACTAGCGGGAGGCCTTCTGGGTCCTACGAGCAGTACTTC
>TRBD1|.|TRBJ1-2|TRBV6-5
CASRDSPYYGYTF
TGTGCCAGCCGGGACAGTCCGTACTATGGCTACACCTTC
>.|.|TRBJ2-1|TRBV25-1
CASSDPGTAYNEQFF
TGTGCCAGCAGTGACCCCGGGACTGCCTACAATGAGCAGTTCTTC
>TRBD1|few|TRBJ2-3|TRBV9
CASSVQGVDSDTQYF
TGTGCCAGCAGCGTACAGGGGGTCGACTCAGATACGCAGTATTTT
>TRBD1|once|TRBJ2-1|TRBV18
CASSQARDRVRNEQFF
TGTGCCAGCTCGCAGGCACGGGACAGGGTCCGCAATGAGCAGTTCTTC
>.|.|TRBJ2-7|TRBV28
CASSFGGTGASYEQYF
TGTGCCAGCAGTTTTGGGGGAACAGGAGCCTCCTACGAGCAGTACTTC
>TRBD1|many|TRBJ2-7|TRBV7-9
CASSPMGTGGEQYF
TGTGCCAGCAGCCCAATGGGGACAGGCGGCGAGCAGTACTTC
>TRBD2|once|TRBJ2-1|TRBV20-1
CSARDWLRGGSSNNEQFF
TGCAGTGCTAGAGATTGGTTAAGGGGCGGGAGCAGTAACAATGAGCAGTTCTTC
>TRBD2|.|TRBJ2-7|TRBV6-5
CASNRLAGGGYEQYF
TGTGCCAGCAACCGACTAGCGGGAGGCGGCTACGAGCAGTACTTC
>TRBD2|.|TRBJ2-7|TRBV20-1
CSARPAPGLAVEQYF
TGCAGTGCTAGACCAGCCCCGGGACTAGCTGTCGAGCAGTACTTC
>TRBD2|few|TRBJ2-1|TRBV7-7
CASSPYLAGGYNEQFF
TGTGCCAGCAGCCCCTACCTAGCGGGAGGCTACAATGAGCAGTTCTTC
>.|once|TRBJ2-1|TRBV11-3
CASSGSHDNEQFF
TGTGCCAGCAGCGGTTCCCACGACAATGAGCAGTTCTTC
>.|few|TRBJ2-7|TRBV4-1
CASSQGENPTYEQYF
TGCGCCAGCAGCCAAGGGGAGAACCCCACCTACGAGCAGTACTTC
>TRBD1|.|TRBJ1-2|TRBV7-9
CASSSPGQMRGYTF
TGTGCCAGCAGCTCGCCGGGACAGATGAGGGGCTACACCTTC
>.|.|TRBJ2-3|TRBV20-1
CSAPRGAQYF
TGCAGTGCGCCGAGGGGAGCGCAGTATTTT
>TRBD1|many|TRBJ2-3|TRBV4-2
CASSLDRVNTQYF
TGTGCCAGCAGCCTAGACAGGGTTAATACGCAGTATTTT
>TRBD2|once|TRBJ2-1|TRBV6-1
CASSEVRSSGSSYNEQFF
TGTGCCAGCAGTGAGGTCCGGTCAAGCGGGAGCTCCTACAATGAGCAGTTCTTC
>.|.|TRBJ2-5|TRBV4-1
CASSQDERGREQYF
TGCGCCAGCAGCCAAGATGAAAGGGGGAGGGAGCAGTACTTC
>.|.|TRBJ1-5|TRBV12-3/TRBV12-4
CASSQRGWSNQPQHF
TGTGCCAGCAGTCAGCGGGGGTGGAGCAATCAGCCCCAGCATTTT
>TRBD1|.|TRBJ2-7|TRBV15
CATSSPGQALYEQYF
TGTGCCACCAGCTCGCCGGGACAGGCTCTCTACGAGCAGTACTTC
>.|.|TRBJ1-2|TRBV30
CAWREDSIYGYTF
TGTGCCTGGAGGGAGGACAGCATCTATGGCTACACCTTC